This T cell receptor beta chain was sequenced in a study of shared clonotypes between healthy human individuals. The overall study: CD4 naive cells filled three plates per donor, CD4 memory three, CD8 naive two and CD8 memory one. Study-level results: The naive CD4 repertoires of several donors were compared, and around 4.7% of clonotypes were shared. Generally, naive subsets (rather than memory subsets) showed larger estimated richness.

Clones were sequenced by immunoSEQ multiplex PCR, and TCRdb holds only the in-frame ones, with some missing. The repertoire holds roughly 1.5 million clones, with 98% as singletons. The length of the CDR3 is 14 residues. Trimming at V came to 1 base and at J to 11 bases, leaving 6 bases not matched to a gene. CDR1 and CDR2 (germline): ENHRY, SYGVKD. A word on this clone: Its antigen remains unknown.

Memory CD4+ cells were the fraction left after CD45RA+ naive selection. Sequencing was carried out using naive CD4+ T cells sorted from blood. Noted subset: CD45RA+ positively selected. The TCR sequence derives from a young man in good health. The chain has TRBV10-3 and TRBJ1-2; 11 bases map to TRBD1. CDR3 amino acids: CAISEFRDRGSYTF. The CDR3 DNA is TGTGCCATCAGTGAGTTCCGGGACAGGGGGTCGTACACCTTC.